The 13 T cell receptor beta chains presented below share a single source sample, sequenced in a study of shared clonotypes between healthy human individuals. TCRdb's copy holds only in-frame clones and misses some; the assay was immunoSEQ multiplex PCR. The profile shows about 590,000 clones, over 95% of them singletons. The naive CD8 population came from CD45RO-negative cells selected for CCR7, without terminally differentiated effector memory CD45RA+ cells. Specimen: naive CD8+ T cells sorted from blood. These receptors were collected from a woman aged 25 to 39 in good health.

The rearrangement joins TRBV5-4 to TRBJ1-1; D gene unclear. Trimming stripped 0 bases from V and 3 bases from J, with 9 bases between. Germline assignment: CDR1 SGHNT and CDR2 YYREEE (reference sequence). The CDR3 has 14 residues. In nucleotides, the CDR3 is TGTGCCAGCAGCTTGGGGTACGGTGACACTGAAGCTTTCTTT. This codes for CASSLGYGDTEAFF.

This clone was found a few times. DNA of the CDR3: TGTGCCAGCAGTGAAGGGACAGGGTGGACTGAAGCTTTCTTT. As protein: CASSEGTGWTEAFF. The chain carries TRBV2 and TRBJ1-1, with TRBD1 matching 8 bases. This CDR3 has 14 residues. Germline trimming cut 1 base from V and 5 bases from J; bases unmatched to any gene: 3. Per the germline V gene, CDR1 is SNHLY and CDR2 is FYNNEI. Full variable domain (rest looked up from reference TRBV2 and TRBJ1-1): EPEVTQTPSHQVTQMGQEVILRCVPISNHLYFYWYRQILGQKVEFLVSFYNNEISEKSEIFDDQFSVERPDGSNFTLKIRSTKLEDSAMYFCASSEGTGWTEAFFGQGTRLTVV.

The chain couples TRBV19 to TRBJ2-3, with D possibly called TRBD1 or TRBD2 (5 bases each). Trimming pared 6 bases from V and 2 bases from J, leaving 18 bases between. Per germline, CDR1 LNHDA and CDR2 SQIVND (reference sequence). CDR3 length: 16 residues. CDR3 DNA sequence: TGTGCCAGTAGCGAAAGCGGAGATGGGACCACAGATACGCAGTATTTT. Its protein is CASSESGDGTTDTQYF.

The chain couples TRBV4-1 to TRBJ1-2; tentative D call: TRBD1 (5 bases). The ends were cut back, 0 bases at V and 8 bases at J, with 16 bases in the middle. Germline CDR1 and CDR2: MGHRA and YSYEKL. The CDR3 is made up of 15 amino acids. CDR3 nucleotides: TGCGCCAGCAGCCAAGACTCGGGCAGGGCCTTAGGCTACACCTTC. Amino acids: CASSQDSGRALGYTF.

The rearrangement uses TRBV6-6 and TRBJ1-2; tentatively, D is TRBD1 (6 bases). Looked up from germline, CDR1 is MNHNY and CDR2 is SVGAGI (reference sequence). This CDR3 comprises 13 residues. Trimming cost V 7 bases and J 4 bases, with 13 bases left between them. This CDR3 reads CASTDTGAYGYTF. The CDR3 nucleotides read TGTGCCAGCACAGACACGGGGGCCTATGGCTACACCTTC.

The genes are TRBV5-6 and TRBJ1-1; D call uncertain. The CDR3 runs to 12 residues. Trimming removed 4 bases from V and 1 base from J, with 5 bases in between. CDR1 is SGHDT and CDR2 is YYEEEE in the germline V gene. The chain's CDR3 is CASSPKNTEAFF. The CDR3 DNA is TGTGCCAGCAGCCCAAAGAACACTGAAGCTTTCTTT.

V usage is TRBV6-5 and J usage is TRBJ2-2; 12 bases fit TRBD2. Germline V CDR1 and CDR2: MNHEY, SVGAGI. J was trimmed by 7 bases and V by 6 bases; bases with no gene match: 6. There are 15 residues in the CDR3. CDR3 sequence: CASSLAGGPLGELFF. The DNA for the CDR3 is TGTGCCAGCAGCCTAGCGGGAGGGCCTCTCGGGGAGCTGTTTTTT.

This clone was seen a single time. The genes are TRBV11-2 and TRBJ1-4; tentatively, D is TRBD1 (5 bases). The CDR3 loop spans 18 amino acids. CDR1 SGHAT and CDR2 FQNNGV come from the germline V gene. V lost 5 bases and J lost 8, with 27 bases in between. The CDR3 reads CASSPIGGHGADLEKLFF. CDR3 coding DNA: TGTGCCAGCAGCCCCATCGGAGGTCACGGGGCAGACTTGGAAAAACTGTTTTTT.

This chain links TRBV19 with TRBJ2-1; tentatively, D is TRBD1 (6 bases). Germline-derived CDR1 and CDR2 are LNHDA and SQIVND (reference sequence). The CDR3 is 15 residues long. V was cut by 4 bases and J by 5 bases, with 15 bases left in between. The CDR3 nucleotides read TGTGCCAGTAGTACACGACAGGAATACCACAATGAGCAGTTCTTC. Amino acids: CASSTRQEYHNEQFF.

The rearrangement joins TRBV28 to TRBJ1-2; D remains unclear. Trimming removed 4 bases at V and 5 bases at J, with 8 bases between. Germline V lookup: CDR1 MDHEN, CDR2 SYDVKM. CDR3 length: 12 residues. In DNA, the CDR3 is TGTGCCAGCAGTTACAAAGGATATGGCTACACCTTC. As protein: CASSYKGYGYTF.

V and J are TRBV10-3 and TRBJ2-3; the match to TRBD2 covers 8 bases. Germline V gives CDR1 ENHRY, CDR2 SYGVKD. V shed 6 bases and J 2 bases; nucleotides not matched to a gene: 10. The CDR3 is 16 amino acids. The CDR3 reads CAISRTSLTPTDTQYF. The CDR3 region has the DNA TGTGCCATCAGCAGGACTAGCCTAACCCCCACAGATACGCAGTATTTT.

The chain couples TRBV6-1 to TRBJ2-7; weak D call: TRBD2 (5 bases). CDR1 MNHNS and CDR2 SASEGT come from the germline V gene. Deletions cut 2 bases from V and 6 bases from J, with 11 bases between. The CDR3 is 13 residues long. DNA for the CDR3: TGTGCCAGCAGTGAACGGCTAGCCCTCGAGCAGTACTTC. Its protein product is CASSERLALEQYF.

This chain connects TRBV5-6 to TRBJ2-7; 7 bases align to TRBD1. The germline gives CDR1 SGHDT, CDR2 YYEEEE. The CDR3 covers 15 residues. V lost 0 bases, J lost 0 bases, and 3 bases stayed unmatched. CDR3: CASSLGGGTSYEQYF. The CDR3 DNA reads TGTGCCAGCAGCTTGGGAGGGGGCACCTCCTACGAGCAGTACTTC.